The 10 T cell receptor beta chains listed next were all sequenced from one sample in a study of cytomegalovirus exposure and HLA in healthy donors. This PCR relied on a set of 60 Vbeta primers and 13 Jbeta primers. Measured with immunoSEQ multiplex PCR; TCRdb has only the in-frame clones, and not every one. Of 150,000 to 200,000 clones listed, around 75% are singletons. The material sequenced was PBMCs. These receptors were obtained from a woman aged 40-49 years in good health and CMV-seropositive.

This sequence joins TRBV7-3 and TRBJ2-5; the match to TRBD2 covers 9 bases. This CDR3 is 15 amino acids long. Germline CDR1 reads SGHTA; CDR2 reads FQGTGA. The V gene end was trimmed by 2 bases and the J gene end by 1 base; junction bases not matched to a gene: 2. CDR3 loop: CASSLGGRAQETQYF. The CDR3 DNA reads TGTGCCAGCAGCTTAGGCGGGAGGGCCCAAGAGACCCAGTACTTC.

The rearrangement joins TRBV15 to TRBJ2-4; a weak D match, TRBD1 (5 bases). CDR1 and CDR2 from the germline V gene are LNHNV and YYDKDF (reference sequence). The CDR3 is made up of 14 amino acids. V gave up 0 bases and J gave up 9 bases, with 12 bases separating them. The CDR3 coding sequence is TGTGCCACCAGCAGAGAAGGCAGGGTCGGCATTCAGTACTTC. It specifies CATSREGRVGIQYF.

The rearrangement uses TRBV15 and TRBJ2-7; TRBD1 agrees at 9 bases. With V trimmed by 5 bases and J by 6 bases, 2 bases remained unmatched. CDR3 length equals 12 residues. The germline V gene has CDR1 LNHNV and CDR2 YYDKDF (reference sequence). CDR3 in DNA: TGTGCCACCAGCGACAGGGGGGGCGAGCAGTACTTC. This encodes CATSDRGGEQYF. The whole variable domain, filled in from reference TRBV15 and TRBJ2-7, reads DAMVIQNPRYQVTQFGKPVTLSCSQTLNHNVMYWYQQKSSQAPKLLFHYYDKDFNNEADTPDNFQSRRPNTSFCFLDIRSPGLGDTAMYLCATSDRGGEQYFGPGTRLTVT.

The rearrangement joins TRBV9 to TRBJ2-2; 8 bases fit TRBD1. CDR1 is SGDLS, CDR2 YYNGEE, per germline. Trimming removed 3 bases from V and 7 bases from J; junction bases left unmatched: 5. The CDR3 runs to 14 residues. CDR3 loop: CASSATGARGELFF. In DNA, the CDR3 is TGTGCCAGCAGCGCGACAGGGGCGCGCGGGGAGCTGTTTTTT.

V usage is TRBV18 and J usage is TRBJ2-2, with 7 bases that match TRBD1. CDR1 is KGHSH and CDR2 is LQKENI in the germline V gene. V shed 4 bases, J shed 3 bases, and the junction held 2 bases outside the gene matches. This CDR3 spans 14 amino acids. The CDR3 spells CASSLGTDTGELFF. CDR3 coding DNA: TGTGCCAGCTCACTAGGGACAGACACCGGGGAGCTGTTTTTT.

This clone has only one observation. The genes are TRBV6-5 and TRBJ2-3; 12 bases line up with TRBD2. The V gene's germline CDR1 is MNHEY and CDR2 SVGAGI. The CDR3 spans 15 residues. The junction had 11 bases not matched to a gene; V was cut back by 5 bases and J by 11 bases. The CDR3 loop reads CASSTGRLAGAGQYF. CDR3 sequence (DNA): TGTGCCAGCAGTACAGGGAGACTAGCGGGAGCGGGGCAGTATTTT.

The chain uses TRBV18 and TRBJ2-1; 7 positions match TRBD2. CDR1 and CDR2 from the germline V gene are KGHSH and LQKENI. There are 13 residues in the CDR3. J was trimmed by 5 bases and V by 3 bases; bases with no gene match: 1. CDR3 sequence: CASSPGRDNEQFF. CDR3 DNA: TGTGCCAGCTCACCTGGGAGGGACAATGAGCAGTTCTTC.

This clone has only a few counts. The chain uses TRBV2 and TRBJ2-5; 10 nucleotides agree with TRBD2. The CDR3 length is 17 residues. Germline CDR1 SNHLY, CDR2 FYNNEI. V lost 0 bases and J lost 7; bases outside the gene matches: 11. This CDR3 reads CASSEALGTSASATQYF. Written as DNA, the CDR3 is TGTGCCAGCAGTGAAGCGCTTGGGACTAGCGCGTCGGCGACCCAGTACTTC. Combining the CDR3 with reference TRBV2 and TRBJ2-5 gives the whole variable domain EPEVTQTPSHQVTQMGQEVILRCVPISNHLYFYWYRQILGQKVEFLVSFYNNEISEKSEIFDDQFSVERPDGSNFTLKIRSTKLEDSAMYFCASSEALGTSASATQYFGPGTRLLVL.

This clone appeared once. The rearrangement links TRBV5-6 to TRBJ2-5, with D possibly being TRBD1 (7 bases). The CDR3 length is 14 residues. The V and J ends lost 5 bases and 7 bases respectively, with 18 bases between them. Germline values: CDR1 SGHDT, CDR2 YYEEEE. The CDR3 sequence is CASRDRPHGGTQYF. The CDR3 DNA sequence: TGTGCCAGCAGGGACAGGCCCCACGGGGGGACCCAGTACTTC.

The chain is built from TRBV5-1 and TRBJ1-6; D call uncertain. Germline values: CDR1 SGHRS, CDR2 YFSETQ. V was cut by 6 bases and J by 0 bases, with 13 bases left in between. The CDR3 consists of 16 residues. DNA for the CDR3: TGCGCCAGCACGGTTGCAGGAGGCTCCTATAATTCACCCCTCCACTTT. This translates into CASTVAGGSYNSPLHF.